One and the same sample provided the 15 T cell receptor beta chains below, sequenced in a study of CD8 T cells in ankylosing spondylitis. No cognate antigen is known for these TCRs. Overall study results and limits: In ankylosing spondylitis blood, a motif of fewer than 10 highly homologous TCR beta variants appeared characteristic.

MiXCR was run by TCRdb on the 5' RACE reads, yielding one entry per CDR3 protein. The data show approximately 400,000 distinct CDR3 sequences, about a sixth seen once. Sequenced input: blood, either unsorted or a sorted T cell fraction (not recorded which). The source of these receptors is a male donor with ankylosing spondylitis.

This clonotype was picked up a small number of times. The chain has TRBV7-3 and TRBJ2-1; 12 bases agree with TRBD2. Germline CDR1 and CDR2: SGHTA and FQGTGA. The CDR3 totals 14 residues. Unmatched junction bases numbered 0, after V lost 3 bases and J lost 6 bases. The CDR3 spells CASSLTSGSNEQFF. The CDR3 DNA reads TGTGCCAGCAGCTTGACTAGCGGGAGCAATGAGCAGTTCTTC.

Ten or more counts support this clonotype. V and J are TRBV29-1 and TRBJ1-2; D unclear. The V gene's germline CDR1 is SQVTM and CDR2 ANQGSEA. There are 12 residues in the CDR3. Trimming took off 3 bases at V and 1 base at J, with 6 bases between the two ends. The CDR3 spells CSVDDRNYGYTF. The CDR3 DNA reads as TGCAGCGTTGACGACCGTAACTATGGCTACACCTTC. Filled out from reference TRBV29-1 and TRBJ1-2, the complete variable domain reads SAVISQKPSRDICQRGTSLTIQCQVDSQVTMMFWYRQQPGQSLTLIATANQGSEATYESGFVIDKFPISRPNLTFSTLTVSNMSPEDSSIYLCSVDDRNYGYTFGSGTRLTVV.

The sample holds a few counts of this clonotype. This sequence joins TRBV6-4 and TRBJ2-1; 8 nucleotides match TRBD2. With 0 bases clipped from V and 5 bases from J, the junction kept 18 bases outside the gene matches. In germline, CDR1 is MRHNA, CDR2 SNTAGT. This CDR3 is built from 20 residues. The CDR3 nucleotides are TGTGCCAGCAGTGACTCGATTGTGACTAGCGAACAACCTCGCAACAATGAGCAGTTCTTC. Amino acid sequence: CASSDSIVTSEQPRNNEQFF.

The chain uses TRBV14 and TRBJ1-1, with D perhaps TRBD1 (6 bases). Between the trimmed V and J ends, which lost 4 bases and 5 bases, there was a span of 11 bases. The CDR3 totals 13 residues. Germline CDR1 SGHDN, CDR2 FVKESK. The CDR3 bases are TGTGCCAGCAGCCTATGGGGGCGGACTGAAGCTTTCTTT. It translates to CASSLWGRTEAFF.

V is TRBV4-1 and J is TRBJ1-5; 10 nucleotides align to TRBD1. CDR1 and CDR2 (germline): MGHRA, YSYEKL. J gave up 0 bases and V 1 base, and 9 bases lay outside the gene matches. This CDR3 spans 19 amino acids. This CDR3 is CASSQGWTGGFHSNQPQHF. CDR3 DNA sequence: TGCGCCAGCAGCCAAGGCTGGACAGGGGGATTCCATAGCAATCAGCCCCAGCATTTT.

The chain has TRBV24-1 and TRBJ2-1, with 7 positions matching TRBD2. Trimming removed 5 bases from V and 6 bases from J; junction bases left unmatched: 9. The CDR3 runs 15 residues. Per germline, CDR1 KGHDR and CDR2 SFDVKD. The CDR3 region is CATSAGLPGGNEQFF. For the CDR3, the DNA is TGTGCCACCAGTGCGGGACTACCGGGGGGCAATGAGCAGTTCTTC.

The V gene is TRBV6-2 or TRBV6-3, the J gene TRBJ2-1; D not certain. V shed 0 bases and J shed 3 bases, with 6 bases lying between them. The CDR3 sequence is 14 residues long. Germline-derived CDR1 and CDR2 are MNHEY and SVGEGT. CDR3 protein: CASSYSGSYNEQFF. DNA of the CDR3: TGTGCCAGCAGTTACTCTGGCAGCTACAATGAGCAGTTCTTC.

The chain employs TRBV20-1 and TRBJ2-7; possible D gene TRBD2, 5 bases. Germline assignment: CDR1 DFQATT and CDR2 SNEGSKA (reference sequence). The CDR3 loop spans 13 amino acids. V lost 6 bases, J lost 5 bases, and 17 bases lay in between. CDR3 loop: CSAPFRGSHEQYF. The DNA of the CDR3 is TGCAGTGCCCCTTTCCGGGGAAGCCACGAGCAGTACTTC.

CDR3 residues: CSASIVTSGAGGTQYF. CDR3 DNA: TGCAGTGCTAGTATAGTCACTAGCGGAGCCGGGGGTACGCAGTATTTT. The chain uses TRBV20-1 and TRBJ2-3; 8 nucleotides align to TRBD2. Germline-derived CDR1 and CDR2 are DFQATT and SNEGSKA (reference sequence). The CDR3 loop spans 16 amino acids. V shed 3 bases, J shed 8 bases, and the junction held 16 bases outside the gene matches.

This clonotype was counted only a few times. This rearrangement joins TRBV4-1 to TRBJ1-1; a weak D match, TRBD1 (6 bases). V gave up 5 bases and J gave up 4 bases, with 17 bases separating them. The CDR3 spans 15 residues. Germline assignment: CDR1 MGHRA and CDR2 YSYEKL. The CDR3 is CASSSGKGGGTEAFF. CDR3 in DNA: TGCGCCAGCAGCTCAGGGAAGGGAGGGGGCACTGAAGCTTTCTTT.

The chain recombines TRBV11-2 with TRBJ1-6, with a possible D match to TRBD1 (5 bases). Per germline, CDR1 SGHAT and CDR2 FQNNGV. Trimming shortened V by 6 bases and J by 6 bases, and 12 bases separated the two germline ends. The CDR3 runs to 14 residues. The CDR3 bases are TGTGCCAGCAGGGCGGGGCTTTCTAATTCACCCCTCCACTTT. Translating it yields CASRAGLSNSPLHF.

The chain is built from TRBV11-2 and TRBJ1-2, with 7 bases aligning to TRBD1. CDR3 length: 13 amino acids. Losses at the gene ends were 3 bases for V and 6 bases for J; bases not matched to a gene: 4. In germline, CDR1 is SGHAT, CDR2 FQNNGV. The CDR3 sequence: CASSFRQGDGYTF. The CDR3 DNA sequence: TGTGCCAGCAGCTTTAGACAGGGTGATGGCTACACCTTC.

This chain links TRBV2 with TRBJ2-7, with D tentatively TRBD2 (5 bases). Trimming removed 2 bases from V and 2 bases from J, with 16 bases in between. The CDR3 is 16 residues long. Germline V gene data show CDR1 as SNHLY and CDR2 as FYNNEI. The CDR3 DNA sequence: TGTGCCAGCAGTGAAAAGTCCGGGATCCCGACCTACGAGCAGTACTTC. Protein sequence: CASSEKSGIPTYEQYF.

In its sample, this clonotype was seen many times. The J gene is TRBJ1-1, the V gene TRBV5-1; TRBD1 matches 8 bases. Germline V gene lookup returns CDR1 SGHRS and CDR2 YFSETQ. The CDR3 spans 15 residues. The ends lost 4 bases at V and 1 base at J; junction bases unmatched: 6. This chain's CDR3 is CASSSSGTGNTEAFF. CDR3 nucleotide sequence: TGCGCCAGCAGCAGCTCCGGGACAGGGAACACTGAAGCTTTCTTT.

CDR3 nucleotides: TGTGCCAGCAGTTTGACCGGGACTAGCAGTTCCGGGGAGCTGTTTTTT. Amino acid sequence: CASSLTGTSSSGELFF. This chain uses TRBV2 with TRBJ2-2; 9 bases align to TRBD2. Germline CDR1 SNHLY, CDR2 FYNNEI. CDR3 length: 16 residues. The trim removed 5 bases at V and 6 bases at J, leaving 10 bases unmatched.